These T cell receptor beta chains were read from a single sample in a study of T cell repertoires in cytomegalovirus infection. TCRdb re-analysed the reads in MiXCR, keeping a single row per CDR3 protein. Altogether roughly 760,000 distinct CDR3 sequences are present, approximately 40% being singletons, with the ten largest covering 2.5% to 3.5%. Sequenced input: PBMCs. These receptors all stem from a human donor in good health (CMV status not recorded). Some clones in this sample may be carry-over from other donors' samples. Each CDR3 is given without its conserved first and last residue. The order of the fields is J gene, V gene, CDR3 protein.

TRBJ1-5,TRBV20-1,SARASGGMLQPQH
TRBJ2-2,TRBV6-1,ASSVYTGELF
TRBJ2-7,TRBV19,ASSIGVAGLYEQY
TRBJ1-6,TRBV7-2,ASSFWTDYSPLH
TRBJ1-1,TRBV2,ASRMDMNTESF
TRBJ2-1,TRBV28,ASMKRGPVSYNEQF
TRBJ2-3,TRBV7-3,ASSAGGDTQY
TRBJ1-2,TRBV2,ASFPGLAGLGSLSYGYT
TRBJ1-1,TRBV28,ASSLAASNTEAF
TRBJ2-3,TRBV27,ASSPSPTGATDTQY
TRBJ1-4,TRBV7-2,ASSLFLGEEKLF
TRBJ1-5,TRBV20-1,SARGYGGPQPQH
TRBJ2-1,TRBV5-4,ASSSDLRSGTLTEQF
TRBJ1-5,TRBV12-3/TRBV12-4,ASRGNGKQPQH
TRBJ2-2,TRBV6-6,ASSYYAGLAANTGELF
TRBJ1-5,TRBV5-3,ASSLSGAREPQH
TRBJ1-4,TRBV5-5,ASSRGQPFNEKLF
TRBJ1-3,TRBV5-4,ASSSRDMSGNTIY
TRBJ2-2,TRBV7-9,ASSFWQNTGELF
TRBJ2-7,TRBV28,ASSSRYSQQY
TRBJ2-7,TRBV28,ASRPTGTSSHEQY
TRBJ2-3,TRBV5-6,ASSLASGEGDTQY
TRBJ2-2,TRBV28,DSSPGTLATGELF
TRBJ1-1,TRBV7-3,ASSLNPTAHGSEAF
TRBJ2-3,TRBV7-3,ASSLTVGFGTDTQY
TRBJ2-1,TRBV12-3/TRBV12-4,ASSSPDRVEDEQF
TRBJ1-1,TRBV11-2,ASSLEGGMYTEAF
TRBJ1-6,TRBV7-6,ASSLGRSGTPLH
TRBJ2-1,TRBV5-4,ASSLGTGRWVNNEQF
TRBJ1-1,TRBV12-3/TRBV12-4,ASSPVMNTEAF
TRBJ2-2,TRBV14,ASSQDLRENTGELF
TRBJ1-3,TRBV15,ATSRGPASSGNTIY
TRBJ2-7,TRBV4-1,ASSPGTQSSYEQY
TRBJ2-1,TRBV6-5,ATRGGTSGMNEQF
TRBJ2-3,TRBV7-6,ASSRPGLTGGYADTQY
TRBJ2-1,TRBV18,ASSQGLRNEQF